These 11 T cell receptor beta chains originate from one sample sequenced in a study of cytomegalovirus exposure and HLA in healthy donors. Primers included in the PCR were 60 Vbeta and 13 Jbeta primers. TCRdb's table, derived via immunoSEQ multiplex PCR, lists solely in-frame clones and lacks some. The sample has 150,000 to 200,000 clones, around 80% seen once; the top ten hold 1.3% to 1.5%. The sequenced material came from PBMCs. These receptors were collected from a girl between 5 and 17 years old in good health and CMV-seropositive.

The V call is TRBV6-6, the J call TRBJ2-2; 7 positions agree with TRBD1. Germline-derived CDR1 and CDR2 are MNHNY and SVGAGI (reference sequence). J was trimmed by 1 base and V by 5 bases; bases with no gene match: 1. The CDR3 length is 14 residues. DNA for the CDR3: TGTGCCAGCAGTGGGACAGAGAACACCGGGGAGCTGTTTTTT. Translating gives CASSGTENTGELFF.

V and J are TRBV5-4 and TRBJ1-2; TRBD1 matches at 8 bases. The CDR3 sequence is 14 residues long. The ends lost 4 bases at V and 6 bases at J; junction bases unmatched: 8. CDR1 and CDR2 from the germline V gene are SGHNT and YYREEE (reference sequence). The CDR3 region has the DNA TGTGCCAGCAGCCCGTATACAGGGGGGAATGGCTACACCTTC. As protein: CASSPYTGGNGYTF. Using reference TRBV5-4 and TRBJ1-2 for the parts outside the CDR3, the full variable domain is ETGVTQSPTHLIKTRGQQVTLRCSSQSGHNTVSWYQQALGQGPQFIFQYYREEENGRGNFPPRFSGLQFPNYSSELNVNALELDDSALYLCASSPYTGGNGYTFGSGTRLTVV.

The chain couples TRBV6-6 to TRBJ2-1, with D maybe TRBD2 (6 bases). This CDR3 comprises 14 residues. Germline V gives CDR1 MNHNY, CDR2 SVGAGI (reference sequence). Trimming took 6 bases from V and 7 from J, leaving 16 bases between them. As DNA, the CDR3 is TGTGCCAGCAGCCTGGACTCGGGGAGGAATGAGCAGTTCTTC. Translation: CASSLDSGRNEQFF.

This chain uses TRBV11-3 with TRBJ2-7; 12 bases are a match to TRBD2. The V gene end was trimmed by 5 bases and the J gene end by 7 bases; junction bases not matched to a gene: 12. Germline CDR1 is SGHNT and CDR2 is YENEEA. CDR3 length: 16 amino acids. In nucleotides, the CDR3 is TGTGCCAGCAGCCCTAAGGGACTAGCGGGTCTCACTGAGCAGTACTTC. Translated: CASSPKGLAGLTEQYF.

The sample holds a few counts of this clone. This chain links TRBV5-4 with TRBJ1-2, with 7 bases identical to TRBD1. The CDR3 covers 16 residues. CDR1 SGHNT and CDR2 YYREEE come from the germline V gene (reference sequence). V lost 0 bases, J lost 2 bases, and 7 bases stayed unmatched. CDR3 nucleotide sequence: TGTGCCAGCAGCTTGGGCTTACAGGGGACAAACTATGGCTACACCTTC. This sequence encodes CASSLGLQGTNYGYTF.

There are a few counts of this clone. V gene TRBV5-1 combines with J gene TRBJ2-2; 13 nucleotides line up with TRBD2. There are 20 residues in the CDR3. Germline assignment: CDR1 SGHRS and CDR2 YFSETQ. Trimming at V came to 4 bases and at J to 5 bases, leaving 17 bases not matched to a gene. CDR3 amino acids: CASSPAVLAGGPNRTGELFF. The CDR3 DNA reads as TGCGCCAGCAGCCCGGCCGTACTAGCGGGAGGGCCGAATCGGACCGGGGAGCTGTTTTTT.

The chain combines TRBV9 with TRBJ2-7; 7 bases align to TRBD2. Germline V CDR1 and CDR2: SGDLS, YYNGEE. Trimming at V came to 0 bases and at J to 5 bases, leaving 8 bases not matched to a gene. The CDR3 runs 15 residues. In nucleotides, the CDR3 is TGTGCCAGCAGCGTAGAGGGAGGGCCGGAGAACGAGCAGTACTTC. Encoded protein: CASSVEGGPENEQYF. The whole variable domain, filled in from reference TRBV9 and TRBJ2-7, reads DSGVTQTPKHLITATGQRVTLRCSPRSGDLSVYWYQQSLDQGLQFLIQYYNGEERAKGNILERFSAQQFPDLHSELNLSSLELGDSALYFCASSVEGGPENEQYFGPGTRLTVT.

The chain recombines TRBV4-1 with TRBJ2-7; possibly TRBD2 for D (6 bases). The CDR3 length is 18 residues. V lost 4 bases, J lost 6 bases, and 28 bases lay in between. The germline CDR1 and CDR2 sequences are MGHRA and YSYEKL. CDR3 in DNA: TGCGCCAGCAGCCCCGCCGGGGCACGACGGAGGGGTGATTCCGAGCAGTACTTC. Protein: CASSPAGARRRGDSEQYF.

The J gene is TRBJ2-1, the V gene TRBV4-3; 10 bases line up with TRBD2. The CDR3 extends over 16 amino acids. The trim removed 3 bases at V and 4 bases at J, leaving 6 bases unmatched. CDR1 LGHNA and CDR2 YSLEER come from the germline V gene. Here the CDR3 reads CASSQAGLAVYNEQFF. CDR3 sequence (DNA): TGCGCCAGCAGCCAGGCCGGACTAGCGGTTTACAATGAGCAGTTCTTC.

This chain joins TRBV29-1 and TRBJ1-1, with TRBD1 as a possible D gene (5 bases). The CDR3 is 14 residues long. Germline V CDR1 and CDR2: SQVTM, ANQGSEA. Deletions cut 1 base from V and 5 bases from J, with 14 bases between. This CDR3 reads CSVEGSGGRTEAFF. The DNA for the CDR3 is TGCAGCGTTGAAGGGTCGGGGGGAAGGACTGAAGCTTTCTTT.

The rearrangement uses TRBV11-2 and TRBJ2-5, with 13 positions matching TRBD2. Germline V gene data show CDR1 as SGHAT and CDR2 as FQNNGV. The CDR3 contains 18 residues. J was trimmed by 4 bases and V by 0 bases; bases with no gene match: 8. CDR3 protein: CASSLELAGGPGLETQYF. CDR3 nucleotides: TGTGCCAGCAGCTTAGAACTAGCGGGAGGGCCGGGTTTAGAGACCCAGTACTTC.